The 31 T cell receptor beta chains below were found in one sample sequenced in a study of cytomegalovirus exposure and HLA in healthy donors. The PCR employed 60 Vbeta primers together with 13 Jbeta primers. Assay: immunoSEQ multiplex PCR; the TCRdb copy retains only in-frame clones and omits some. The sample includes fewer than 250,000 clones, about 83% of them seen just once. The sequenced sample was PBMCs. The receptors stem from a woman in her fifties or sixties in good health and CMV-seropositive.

CDR3 in amino acids: CASSVGYTNTEAFF. In nucleotides, the CDR3 is TGTGCCAGCAGCGTAGGTTACACCAACACTGAAGCTTTCTTT. The chain carries TRBV9 and TRBJ1-1; D gene ambiguous. Between the trimmed V and J ends, which lost 0 bases and 2 bases, there was a span of 8 bases. CDR1 and CDR2 from the germline V gene are SGDLS and YYNGEE. This CDR3 is 14 amino acids long.

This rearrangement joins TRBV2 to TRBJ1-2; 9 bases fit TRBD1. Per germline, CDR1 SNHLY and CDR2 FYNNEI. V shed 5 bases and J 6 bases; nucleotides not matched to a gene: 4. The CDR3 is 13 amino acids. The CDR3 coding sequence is TGTGCCAGCAGTAGGGACAGGGCCGATGGCTACACCTTC. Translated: CASSRDRADGYTF.

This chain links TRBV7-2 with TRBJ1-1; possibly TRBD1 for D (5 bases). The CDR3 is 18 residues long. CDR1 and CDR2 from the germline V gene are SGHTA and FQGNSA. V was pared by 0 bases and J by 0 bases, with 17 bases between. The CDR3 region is CASSLARGGMRMNTEAFF. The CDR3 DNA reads TGTGCCAGCAGCTTAGCGCGGGGGGGAATGCGGATGAACACTGAAGCTTTCTTT.

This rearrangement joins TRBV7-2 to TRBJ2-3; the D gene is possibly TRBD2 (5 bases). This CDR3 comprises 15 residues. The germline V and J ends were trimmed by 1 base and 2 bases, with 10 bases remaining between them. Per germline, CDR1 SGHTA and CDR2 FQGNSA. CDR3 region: CASSLGSVHTDTQYF. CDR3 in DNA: TGTGCCAGCAGCTTAGGTAGCGTGCACACAGATACGCAGTATTTT.

The CDR3 sequence: CASSVAPGQGYGYTF. In DNA form, the CDR3 reads TGTGCCAGCAGCGTAGCTCCCGGACAGGGCTATGGCTACACCTTC. The chain has TRBV9 and TRBJ1-2; 8 nucleotides line up with TRBD1. There are 15 residues in the CDR3. Trimming cost V 0 bases and J 4 bases; bases outside gene matches: 5. Germline assignment: CDR1 SGDLS and CDR2 YYNGEE.

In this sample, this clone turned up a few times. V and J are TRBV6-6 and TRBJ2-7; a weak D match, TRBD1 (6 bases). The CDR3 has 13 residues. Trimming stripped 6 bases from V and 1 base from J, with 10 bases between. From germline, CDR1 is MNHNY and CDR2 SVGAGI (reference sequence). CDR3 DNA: TGTGCCAGCAGCCAGGGGAATTCCTACGAGCAGTACTTC. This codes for CASSQGNSYEQYF.

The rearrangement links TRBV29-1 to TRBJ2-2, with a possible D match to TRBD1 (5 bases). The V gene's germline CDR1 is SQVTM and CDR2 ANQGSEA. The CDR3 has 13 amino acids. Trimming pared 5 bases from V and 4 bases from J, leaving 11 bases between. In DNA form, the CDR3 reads TGCAGCGTTTGGCAGGGTGGCACCGGGGAGCTGTTTTTT. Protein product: CSVWQGGTGELFF.

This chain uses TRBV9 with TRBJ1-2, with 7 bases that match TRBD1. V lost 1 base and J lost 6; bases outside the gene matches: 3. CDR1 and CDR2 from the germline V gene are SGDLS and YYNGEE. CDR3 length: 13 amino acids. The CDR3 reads CASSVTGAHGYTF. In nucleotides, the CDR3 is TGTGCCAGCAGCGTAACAGGGGCGCATGGCTACACCTTC.

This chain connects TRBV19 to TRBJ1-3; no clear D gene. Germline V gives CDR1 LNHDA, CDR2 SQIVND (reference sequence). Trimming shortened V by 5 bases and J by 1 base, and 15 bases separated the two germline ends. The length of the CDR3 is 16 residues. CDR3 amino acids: CASSASNSESGNTIYF. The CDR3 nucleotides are TGTGCCAGTAGTGCCTCCAACAGTGAATCTGGAAACACCATATATTTT. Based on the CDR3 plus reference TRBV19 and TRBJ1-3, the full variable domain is DGGITQSPKYLFRKEGQNVTLSCEQNLNHDAMYWYRQDPGQGLRLIYYSQIVNDFQKGDIAEGYSVSREKKESFPLTVTSAQKNPTAFYLCASSASNSESGNTIYFGEGSWLTVV.

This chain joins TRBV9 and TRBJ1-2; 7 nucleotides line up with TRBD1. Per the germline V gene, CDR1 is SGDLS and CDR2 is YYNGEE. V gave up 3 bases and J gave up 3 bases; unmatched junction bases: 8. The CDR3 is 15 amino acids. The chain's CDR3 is CASSARTGGDYGYTF. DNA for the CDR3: TGTGCCAGCAGCGCCCGGACAGGCGGGGACTATGGCTACACCTTC.

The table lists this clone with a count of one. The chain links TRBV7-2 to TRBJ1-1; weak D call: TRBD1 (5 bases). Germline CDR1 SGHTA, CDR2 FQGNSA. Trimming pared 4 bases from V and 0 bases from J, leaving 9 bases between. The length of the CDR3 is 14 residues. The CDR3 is CASSSVGVNTEAFF. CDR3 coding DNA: TGTGCCAGCAGCTCGGTAGGGGTGAACACTGAAGCTTTCTTT.

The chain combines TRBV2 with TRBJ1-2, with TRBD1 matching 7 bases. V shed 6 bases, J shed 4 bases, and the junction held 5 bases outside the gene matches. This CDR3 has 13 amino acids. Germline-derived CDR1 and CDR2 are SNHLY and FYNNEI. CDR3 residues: CASSRGTVYGYTF. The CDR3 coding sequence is TGTGCCAGCAGCCGCGGGACAGTCTATGGCTACACCTTC.

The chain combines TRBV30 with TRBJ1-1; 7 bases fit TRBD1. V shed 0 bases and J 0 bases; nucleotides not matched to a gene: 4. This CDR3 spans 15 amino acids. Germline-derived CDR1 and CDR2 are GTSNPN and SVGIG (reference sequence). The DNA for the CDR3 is TGTGCCTGGAGTGTGGCGGGACAGATGAACACTGAAGCTTTCTTT. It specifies CAWSVAGQMNTEAFF.

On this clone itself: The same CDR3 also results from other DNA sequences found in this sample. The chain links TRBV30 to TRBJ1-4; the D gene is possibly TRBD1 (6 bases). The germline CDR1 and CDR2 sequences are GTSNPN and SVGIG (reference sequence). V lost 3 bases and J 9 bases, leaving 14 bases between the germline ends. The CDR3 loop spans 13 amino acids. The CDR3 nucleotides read TGTGCCTGGAGCCCAGGGGTTTCGAAAAAACTGTTTTTT. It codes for CAWSPGVSKKLFF.

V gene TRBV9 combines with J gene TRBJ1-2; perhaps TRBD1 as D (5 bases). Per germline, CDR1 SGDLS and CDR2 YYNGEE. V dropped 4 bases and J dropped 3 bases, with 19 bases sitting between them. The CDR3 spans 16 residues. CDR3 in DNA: TGTGCCAGCAGCAGATTTCCGCGGGGGGAAGACTATGGCTACACCTTC. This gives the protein CASSRFPRGEDYGYTF.

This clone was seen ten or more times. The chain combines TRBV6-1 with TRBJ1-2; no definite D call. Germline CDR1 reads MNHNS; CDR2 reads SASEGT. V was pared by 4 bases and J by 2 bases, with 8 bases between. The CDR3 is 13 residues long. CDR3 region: CASSGGENYGYTF. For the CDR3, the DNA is TGTGCCAGCAGTGGAGGTGAAAACTATGGCTACACCTTC.

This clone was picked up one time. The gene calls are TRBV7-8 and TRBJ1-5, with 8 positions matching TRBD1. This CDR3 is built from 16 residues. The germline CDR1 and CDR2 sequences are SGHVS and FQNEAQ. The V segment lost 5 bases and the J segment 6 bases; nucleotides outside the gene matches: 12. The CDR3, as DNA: TGTGCCAGCAGCCCCACCCAGGGGGCAGGTTTTCAGCCCCAGCATTTT. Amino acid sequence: CASSPTQGAGFQPQHF.

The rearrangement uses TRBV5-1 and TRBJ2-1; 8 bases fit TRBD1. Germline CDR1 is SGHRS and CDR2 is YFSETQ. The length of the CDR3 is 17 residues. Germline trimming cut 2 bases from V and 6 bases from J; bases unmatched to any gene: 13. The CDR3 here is CASSLGRGPLLSNEQFF. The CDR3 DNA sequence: TGCGCCAGCAGCTTAGGCAGGGGGCCGCTCTTGAGCAATGAGCAGTTCTTC.

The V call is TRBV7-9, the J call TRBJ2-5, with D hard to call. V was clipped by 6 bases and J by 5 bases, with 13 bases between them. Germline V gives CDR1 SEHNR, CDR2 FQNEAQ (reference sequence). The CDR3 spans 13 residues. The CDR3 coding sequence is TGTGCCAGCAGGTTAATTCCCCGGGAGACCCAGTACTTC. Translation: CASRLIPRETQYF. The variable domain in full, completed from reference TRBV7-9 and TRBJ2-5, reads DTGVSQNPRHKITKRGQNVTFRCDPISEHNRLYWYRQTLGQGPEFLTYFQNEAQLEKSRLLSDRFSAERPKGSFSTLEIQRTEQGDSAMYLCASRLIPRETQYFGPGTRLLVL.

The CDR3 DNA sequence: TGTGCCAGCAGTGGGGACAGGGCGAACACTGAAGCTTTCTTT. It encodes CASSGDRANTEAFF. This chain links TRBV6-1 with TRBJ1-1; TRBD1 matches 9 bases. The germline gives CDR1 MNHNS, CDR2 SASEGT. This CDR3 comprises 14 residues. Losses at the gene ends were 4 bases for V and 1 base for J; bases not matched to a gene: 1.

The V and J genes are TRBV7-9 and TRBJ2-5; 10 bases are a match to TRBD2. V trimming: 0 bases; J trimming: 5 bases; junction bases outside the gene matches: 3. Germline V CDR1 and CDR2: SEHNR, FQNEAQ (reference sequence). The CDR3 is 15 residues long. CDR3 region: CASSLALAGIETQYF. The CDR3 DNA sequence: TGTGCCAGCAGCTTAGCACTAGCGGGGATCGAGACCCAGTACTTC.

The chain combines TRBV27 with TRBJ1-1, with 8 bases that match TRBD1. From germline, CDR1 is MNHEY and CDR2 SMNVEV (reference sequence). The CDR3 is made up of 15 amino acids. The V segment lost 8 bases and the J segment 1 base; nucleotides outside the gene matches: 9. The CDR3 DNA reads TGTGCCAGCTCCTCAGGGGGCGCTGGGAACACTGAAGCTTTCTTT. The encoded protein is CASSSGGAGNTEAFF.

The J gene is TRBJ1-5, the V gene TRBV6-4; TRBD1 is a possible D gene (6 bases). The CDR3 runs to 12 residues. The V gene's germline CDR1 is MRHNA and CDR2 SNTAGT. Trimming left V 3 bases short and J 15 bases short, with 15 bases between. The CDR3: CASSERGFRRHF. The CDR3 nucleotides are TGTGCCAGCAGTGAAAGGGGGTTCAGAAGGCATTTT.

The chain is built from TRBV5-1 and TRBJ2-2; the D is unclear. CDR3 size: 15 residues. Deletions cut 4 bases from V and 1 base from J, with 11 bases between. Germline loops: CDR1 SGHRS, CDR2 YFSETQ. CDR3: CASSPTTLNTGELFF. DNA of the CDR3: TGCGCCAGCAGCCCTACTACCTTGAACACCGGGGAGCTGTTTTTT.

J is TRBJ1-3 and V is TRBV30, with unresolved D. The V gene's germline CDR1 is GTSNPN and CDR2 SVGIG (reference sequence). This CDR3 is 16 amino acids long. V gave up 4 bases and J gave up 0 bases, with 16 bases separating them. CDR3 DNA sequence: TGTGCCTGGACCATCGACGGCGGAATCTCTGGAAACACCATATATTTT. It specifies CAWTIDGGISGNTIYF.

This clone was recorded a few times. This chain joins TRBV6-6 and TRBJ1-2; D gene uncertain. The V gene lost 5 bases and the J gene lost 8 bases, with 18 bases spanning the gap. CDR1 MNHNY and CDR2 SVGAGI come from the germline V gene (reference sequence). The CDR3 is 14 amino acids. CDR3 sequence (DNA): TGTGCCAGCAGTCGCAGCGGTCCGATGGTGGGCTACACCTTC. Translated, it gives CASSRSGPMVGYTF.

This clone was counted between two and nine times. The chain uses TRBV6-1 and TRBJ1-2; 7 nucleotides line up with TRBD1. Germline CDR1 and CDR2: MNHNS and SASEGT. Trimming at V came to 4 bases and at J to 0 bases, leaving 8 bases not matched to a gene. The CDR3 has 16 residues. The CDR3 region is CASSALTGQANYGYTF. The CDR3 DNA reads TGTGCCAGCAGTGCCTTGACAGGGCAAGCTAACTATGGCTACACCTTC.

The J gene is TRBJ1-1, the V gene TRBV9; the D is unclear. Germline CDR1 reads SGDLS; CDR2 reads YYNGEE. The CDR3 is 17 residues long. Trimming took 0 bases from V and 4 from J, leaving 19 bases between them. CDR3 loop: CASSVGPGSWSPTEAFF. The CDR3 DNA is TGTGCCAGCAGCGTAGGGCCAGGTTCATGGTCCCCCACTGAAGCTTTCTTT.

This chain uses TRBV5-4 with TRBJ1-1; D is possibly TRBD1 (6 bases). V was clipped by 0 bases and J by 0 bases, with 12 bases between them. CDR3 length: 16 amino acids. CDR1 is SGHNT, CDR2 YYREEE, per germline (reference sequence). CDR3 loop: CASSLEAGALNTEAFF. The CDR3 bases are TGTGCCAGCAGCTTGGAGGCAGGGGCGTTGAACACTGAAGCTTTCTTT. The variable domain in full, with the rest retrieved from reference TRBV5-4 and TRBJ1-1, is ETGVTQSPTHLIKTRGQQVTLRCSSQSGHNTVSWYQQALGQGPQFIFQYYREEENGRGNFPPRFSGLQFPNYSSELNVNALELDDSALYLCASSLEAGALNTEAFFGQGTRLTVV.

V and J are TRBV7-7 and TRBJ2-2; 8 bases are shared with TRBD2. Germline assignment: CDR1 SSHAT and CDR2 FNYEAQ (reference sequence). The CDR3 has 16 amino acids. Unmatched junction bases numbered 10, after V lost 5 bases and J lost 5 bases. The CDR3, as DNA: TGTGCCAGCAGCCGGGAGGGGACAATGGGGACCGGGGAGCTGTTTTTT. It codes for CASSREGTMGTGELFF.

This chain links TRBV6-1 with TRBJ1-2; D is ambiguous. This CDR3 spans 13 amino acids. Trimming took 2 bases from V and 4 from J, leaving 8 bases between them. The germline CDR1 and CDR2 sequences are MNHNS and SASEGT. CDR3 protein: CASSEFGLYGYTF. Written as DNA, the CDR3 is TGTGCCAGCAGTGAATTTGGACTCTATGGCTACACCTTC.